This TCR beta chain was captured in a study of regulatory T cells in long-lasting Graves disease. Indicated time point: newly diagnosed GD, antithyroid drugs for less than 3 months. There was RNA extracted from PBMCs, and the TCR library was made from it. An endocrinology department in Xi'an, China, supplied the patients. Per the germline V gene, CDR1 is SGHRS and CDR2 is YFSETQ. The CDR3 contains 15 residues. The V and J ends lost 4 bases and 1 base, in that order; junction bases with no gene match: 7. TCR beta libraries were built with iRepertoire HTBI primers and Arm-PCR of CDR3 regions. TCRdb passed the multiplex PCR reads through MiXCR, listing each CDR3 protein once. The sample consists of about 620,000 distinct CDR3 sequences, around 17% of them appearing once. The sample holds many counts of this clonotype. In addition, the sample was reused for a study of T cells in Graves' hyperthyroidism and ophthalmopathy.

The chain couples TRBV5-1 to TRBJ2-5, with 7 bases lining up with TRBD1. The receptor was isolated from a woman under 40 with Graves disease. The material was peripheral blood mononuclear cells (PBMCs), obtained at new diagnosis, from a patient treated with antithyroid drugs. Written as DNA, the CDR3 is TGCGCCAGCAGCCTCTCCGGGACAGCCCAAGAGACCCAGTACTTC. This encodes CASSLSGTAQETQYF.